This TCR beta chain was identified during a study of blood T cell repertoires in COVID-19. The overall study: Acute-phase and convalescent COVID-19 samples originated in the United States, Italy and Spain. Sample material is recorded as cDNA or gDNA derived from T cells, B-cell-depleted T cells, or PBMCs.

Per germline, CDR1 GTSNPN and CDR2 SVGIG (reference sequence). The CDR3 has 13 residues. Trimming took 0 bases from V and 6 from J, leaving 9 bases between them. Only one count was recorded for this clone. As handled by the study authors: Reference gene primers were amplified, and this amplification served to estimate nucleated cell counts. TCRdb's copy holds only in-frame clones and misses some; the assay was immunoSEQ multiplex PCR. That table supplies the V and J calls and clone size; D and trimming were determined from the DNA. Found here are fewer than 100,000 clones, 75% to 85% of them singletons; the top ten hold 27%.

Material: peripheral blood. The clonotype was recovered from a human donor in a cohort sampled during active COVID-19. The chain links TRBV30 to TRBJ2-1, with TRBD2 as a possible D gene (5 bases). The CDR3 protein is CAWSVHRGNEQFF. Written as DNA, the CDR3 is TGTGCCTGGAGTGTACACCGGGGCAATGAGCAGTTCTTC.